The next 6 T cell receptor beta chains were all read from a single sample in a study of beta chain features in type 1 diabetes. The investigators reverse transcribed all of the isolated RNA, so they sequenced expressed TCRB transcripts. Only in-frame clones appear in the TCRdb table, and some are missing; sequencing was by immunoSEQ multiplex PCR. Of around 310,000 clones in the sample, more than 9.5% were seen once. The specimen was naive CD4+ T cells from blood. These receptor sequences come from a woman aged 25 to 45 in good health.

A single count supports this clone. This sequence joins TRBV9 and TRBJ1-3; 7 bases are a match to TRBD1. The CDR3 is 15 amino acids. The V gene end was trimmed by 0 bases and the J gene end by 4 bases; junction bases not matched to a gene: 4. Germline V gene lookup returns CDR1 SGDLS and CDR2 YYNGEE. CDR3 sequence: CASSVAGTVGNTIYF. The DNA for the CDR3 is TGTGCCAGCAGCGTAGCCGGGACAGTAGGAAACACCATATATTTT.

This clone was observed a few times. J is TRBJ2-1 and V is TRBV18; 11 nucleotides line up with TRBD2. Trimming cost V 4 bases and J 5 bases; bases outside gene matches: 4. CDR1 KGHSH and CDR2 LQKENI come from the germline V gene. This CDR3 is 15 amino acids long. The CDR3 DNA reads TGTGCCAGCTCACTCACTAGCGGGAGCAACAATGAGCAGTTCTTC. This sequence encodes CASSLTSGSNNEQFF.

As for this clone: Distinct nucleotide sequences in the sample also encode this CDR3. J is TRBJ2-1 and V is TRBV6-5; D possibly corresponds to TRBD2 (5 bases). The V end lost 6 bases, the J end lost 1 base, and 13 bases lay between the germline ends. This CDR3 has 15 amino acids. From germline, CDR1 is MNHEY and CDR2 SVGAGI. The CDR3: CASSPDRGSYNEQFF. CDR3 coding DNA: TGTGCCAGCAGCCCAGATCGGGGTTCCTACAATGAGCAGTTCTTC.

The sample holds a few counts of this clone. J is TRBJ2-1 and V is TRBV10-3; 12 bases map to TRBD2. The V gene's germline CDR1 is ENHRY and CDR2 SYGVKD. The CDR3 is 16 residues long. V was pared by 6 bases and J by 5 bases, with 8 bases of the junction left unmatched. CDR3 amino acids: CAIRDTSGRSNNEQFF. CDR3 nucleotides: TGTGCCATCAGGGACACTAGCGGGAGGTCAAACAATGAGCAGTTCTTC.

This clone was seen a handful of times. The sample contains more than one DNA sequence encoding this CDR3. The V gene is TRBV5-1, the J gene TRBJ2-3, with TRBD2 matching 9 bases. This CDR3 is 15 amino acids long. With 5 bases clipped from V and 3 bases from J, the junction kept 7 bases outside the gene matches. The germline gives CDR1 SGHRS, CDR2 YFSETQ. The CDR3 sequence is CASSLGLAGTDTQYF. CDR3 nucleotides: TGCGCCAGCAGTCTTGGGCTAGCGGGGACAGATACGCAGTATTTT.

The chain employs TRBV5-4 and TRBJ2-1; no reliable D call. The germline V gene encodes CDR1 SGHNT and CDR2 YYREEE (reference sequence). This CDR3 region has 12 residues. V was clipped by 4 bases and J by 2 bases, with 4 bases between them. The CDR3 DNA sequence: TGTGCCAGCAGCCGTACCTACAATGAGCAGTTCTTC. This sequence encodes CASSRTYNEQFF.